This TCR beta chain appears in the sequencing data of a study of CD8 T cells in Susac syndrome. Study-level background: Patients with Susac syndrome were therapy-naive, taking corticosteroids, with some also receiving intravenous immunoglobulin, or taking intravenous immunoglobulin alone at the time their blood was drawn. Study observations and caveats: The study's TCR sequencing and HLA analysis drew on a certain number of individuals. That number was acknowledged as relatively small. When the CD4+ T cell repertoires of patients with Susac syndrome were examined, they did not show any clonal expansion.

An input of about 0.5 to 1 ug of RNA was subjected to reverse transcription using random hexamers. The method of amplification for TCR beta CDR3 was immunoSEQ multiplex PCR, covering 54 Vbeta and 13 Jbeta. Using its own MiXCR run on the immunoSEQ multiplex PCR reads, TCRdb lists one record per CDR3 protein. The sample shows hundreds of thousands of distinct CDR3 sequences, 94% of them seen only once. Concerning this clonotype: Its antigen is as yet unknown.

This CDR3 has 13 residues. V was cut by 5 bases and J by 5 bases, with 12 bases left in between. Germline CDR1 and CDR2: SGHAT and FQDESV (reference sequence). Material: CD4+ T cells from PBMCs. The rearrangement links TRBV11-1 to TRBJ2-5, with D tentatively TRBD1 (5 bases). The sequence came from a human donor with Susac syndrome. CDR3 sequence reads: CASSQGARETQYF. The CDR3 region has the DNA TGTGCCAGCAGCCAAGGGGCCCGGGAGACCCAGTACTTC.